The clone carrying this T cell receptor (beta chain) has at least ten counts. Its specificity is unknown. A much larger clone lies one base from this, so it may be a read error. The sample carries other DNA sequences with the same CDR3. Until they underwent thyroid surgery, no patient had received any treatment. The data are from a study of metastatic and nonmetastatic thyroid tumors. Study details: Both malignant and benign thyroid patients supplied peripheral blood and tumor or nodule tissue samples, across which the repertoires of these patients were then compared. Points from the study as a whole: Compared with benign nodules, malignant thyroid tumors were reported to have significantly higher TCR beta diversity in both blood and tumor.

This CDR3 is built from 13 residues. Germline values: CDR1 MNHEY, CDR2 SVGEGT. MiXCR re-clonotyped the PCR reads for TCRdb. Of roughly 16,000 clones listed, roughly 29% are singletons. This receptor was obtained from a male donor with papillary thyroid cancer or a benign thyroid nodule (not recorded which). Some clones in this sample may be carry-over from other donors' samples. The chain employs TRBV6-2 or TRBV6-3 and TRBJ2-5; D might be TRBD2 (6 bases). What was sequenced was tumor tissue. CDR3 coding DNA: TGTGCCAGCAGTTACATGGGGGGAGAGACCCAGTATTTC. Its translation: CASSYMGGETQYF.